The T cell receptor beta chain under discussion was sequenced for a study of tumor and adjacent non-tumor tissue in lung cancer. As for the study in general: The cohort had approximately 12 adenocarcinoma, 2 squamous cell and 1 small cell patients. Stage I to III disease affected 10 men and roughly 5 women aged about 31 to 80.

Whole-study findings and limits: Tumor TCR diversity, when higher, was linked to shorter survival. TCR diversity was significantly greater in tumor than normal lung tissue.

This clonotype was observed at least ten times. The antigen is not known. The template was RNA from unsorted bulk tissue. Distant lung tissue was collected more than 3 cm away from the tumor edge. V shed 0 bases and J 1 base; nucleotides not matched to a gene: 6. CDR1 MGHRA and CDR2 YSYEKL come from the germline V gene. This CDR3 spans 17 amino acids. TCRbeta libraries were built with three rounds of nested PCR, modified from ARM-PCR. TCRdb itself ran the multiplex PCR reads through MiXCR, one entry per CDR3 protein. The top ten clones hold 30% of a sample with about 48,000 distinct CDR3 sequences, around 60% of them seen once.

The source of this sequence is a woman aged 65 to 85 with non-small cell lung cancer. The genes are TRBV4-1 and TRBJ2-5; 9 positions match TRBD2. Source material: distant non-tumor lung tissue. In DNA form, the CDR3 reads TGCGCCAGCAGCCAAGAACTCAGACTAGCGGCCCAAGAGACCCAGTACTTC. Its protein is CASSQELRLAAQETQYF.